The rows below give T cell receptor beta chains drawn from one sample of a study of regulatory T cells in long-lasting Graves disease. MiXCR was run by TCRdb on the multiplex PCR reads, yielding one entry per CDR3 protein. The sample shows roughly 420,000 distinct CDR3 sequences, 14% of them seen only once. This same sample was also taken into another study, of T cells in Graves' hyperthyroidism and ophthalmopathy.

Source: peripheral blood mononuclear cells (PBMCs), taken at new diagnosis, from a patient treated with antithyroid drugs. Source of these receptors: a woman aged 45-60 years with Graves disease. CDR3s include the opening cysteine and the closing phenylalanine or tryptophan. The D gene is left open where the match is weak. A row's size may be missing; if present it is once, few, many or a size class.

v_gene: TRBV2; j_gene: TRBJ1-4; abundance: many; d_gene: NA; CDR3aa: CASKETTNEKLFF; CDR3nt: TGTGCCAGCAAAGAGACAACTAATGAAAAACTGTTTTTT
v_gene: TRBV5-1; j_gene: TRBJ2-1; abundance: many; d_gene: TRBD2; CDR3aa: CASTIAGGPINEQFF; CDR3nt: TGCGCCAGCACCATAGCGGGAGGGCCTATCAATGAGCAGTTCTTC
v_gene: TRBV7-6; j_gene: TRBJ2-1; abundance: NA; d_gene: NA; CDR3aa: CASSLSSGTSYNEQFF; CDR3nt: TGTGCCAGCAGCTTAAGTAGCGGCACCTCCTACAATGAGCAGTTCTTC
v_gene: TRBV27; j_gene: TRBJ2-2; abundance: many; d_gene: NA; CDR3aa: CASSFGGEPPGELFF; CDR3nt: TGTGCCAGCAGTTTTGGGGGAGAGCCCCCCGGGGAGCTGTTTTTT
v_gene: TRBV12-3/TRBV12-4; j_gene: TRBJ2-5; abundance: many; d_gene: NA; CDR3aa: CASSRTGGQQETQYF; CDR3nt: TGTGCCAGCAGTAGAACCGGCGGACAGCAAGAGACCCAGTACTTC
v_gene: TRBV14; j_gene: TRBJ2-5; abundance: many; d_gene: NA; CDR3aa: CASSPFPTRGGQETQYF; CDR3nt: TGTGCCAGCAGCCCCTTCCCGACTAGAGGAGGCCAAGAGACCCAGTACTTC
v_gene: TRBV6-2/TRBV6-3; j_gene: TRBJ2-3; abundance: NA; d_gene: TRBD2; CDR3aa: CASSYGLAGLADTQYF; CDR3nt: TGTGCCAGCAGTTACGGCTTAGCGGGATTGGCAGATACGCAGTATTTT
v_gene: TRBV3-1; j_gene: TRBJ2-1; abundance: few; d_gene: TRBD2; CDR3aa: CASSSQGLAASYNEQFF; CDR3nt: TGTGCCAGCAGCTCACAAGGACTAGCGGCTTCCTACAATGAGCAGTTCTTC
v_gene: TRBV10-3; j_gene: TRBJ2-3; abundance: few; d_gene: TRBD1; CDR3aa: CAIRGQASDTQYF; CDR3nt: TGTGCCATCAGGGGACAGGCTTCAGATACGCAGTATTTT
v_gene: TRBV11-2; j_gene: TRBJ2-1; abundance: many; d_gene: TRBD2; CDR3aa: CASSLRLAVHYNEQFF; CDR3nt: TGTGCCAGCAGCTTACGACTAGCGGTGCACTACAATGAGCAGTTCTTC
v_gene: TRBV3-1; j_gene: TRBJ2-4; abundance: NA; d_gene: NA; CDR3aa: CASSQRLAKNIQYF; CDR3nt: TGTGCCAGCAGTCAGCGGTTAGCCAAAAACATTCAGTACTTC
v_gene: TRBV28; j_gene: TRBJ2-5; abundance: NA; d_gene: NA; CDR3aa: CASKRRVTGRHQETQYF; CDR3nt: TGTGCCAGTAAACGTCGGGTGACAGGGAGGCACCAAGAGACCCAGTACTTC
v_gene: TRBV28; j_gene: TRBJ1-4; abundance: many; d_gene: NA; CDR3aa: CASSLSPKGDEKLFF; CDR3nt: TGTGCCAGCAGTTTATCGCCGAAGGGGGATGAAAAACTGTTTTTT
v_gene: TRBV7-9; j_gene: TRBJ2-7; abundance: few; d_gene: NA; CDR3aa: CASSGLGDEQYF; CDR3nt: TGTGCCAGCAGCGGACTCGGGGACGAGCAGTACTTC
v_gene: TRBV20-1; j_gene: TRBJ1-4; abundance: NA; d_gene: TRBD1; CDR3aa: CSARDNRGLVEKLFF; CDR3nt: TGCAGTGCTAGAGATAACAGGGGGCTCGTTGAAAAACTGTTTTTT
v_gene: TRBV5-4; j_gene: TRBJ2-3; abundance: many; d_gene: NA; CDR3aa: CASSPKSTDTQYF; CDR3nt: TGTGCCAGCAGCCCGAAGAGCACAGATACGCAGTATTTT
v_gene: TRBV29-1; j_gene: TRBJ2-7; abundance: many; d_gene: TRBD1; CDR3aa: CSVARDRDIGEQYF; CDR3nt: TGCAGCGTCGCCCGGGACAGGGACATCGGAGAGCAGTACTTC
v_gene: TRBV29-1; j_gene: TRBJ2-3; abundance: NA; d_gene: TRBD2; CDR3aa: CSVESRLAASTDTQYF; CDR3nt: TGCAGCGTTGAAAGCCGACTAGCTGCTAGCACAGATACGCAGTATTTT
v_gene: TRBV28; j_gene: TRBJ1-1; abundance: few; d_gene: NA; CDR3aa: CASSFGRRAFF; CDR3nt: TGTGCCAGCAGTTTTGGGAGGCGAGCTTTCTTT
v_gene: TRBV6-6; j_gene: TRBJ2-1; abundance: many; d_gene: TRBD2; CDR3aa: CASSYSTSGIYNEQFF; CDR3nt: TGTGCCAGCAGTTACTCGACTAGCGGAATTTACAATGAGCAGTTCTTC
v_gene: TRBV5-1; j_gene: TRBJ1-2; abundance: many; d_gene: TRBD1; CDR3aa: CASSRERGRLDGYTF; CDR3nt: TGCGCCAGCAGCCGGGAGAGGGGGCGCCTGGATGGCTACACCTTC
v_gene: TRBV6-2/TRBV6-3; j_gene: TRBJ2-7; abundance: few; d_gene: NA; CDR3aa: CASSYSNIEQYF; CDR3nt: TGTGCCAGCAGTTACTCGAACATCGAGCAGTACTTC
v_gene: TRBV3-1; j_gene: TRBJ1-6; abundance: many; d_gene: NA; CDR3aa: CASSQEVERNNSPLHF; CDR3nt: TGTGCCAGCAGCCAAGAGGTCGAGAGAAATAATTCACCCCTCCACTTT
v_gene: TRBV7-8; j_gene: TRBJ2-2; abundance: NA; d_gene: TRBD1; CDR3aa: CASSPRLGQGFTGELFF; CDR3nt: TGTGCCAGCAGCCCGAGGCTGGGACAGGGGTTCACCGGGGAGCTGTTTTTT
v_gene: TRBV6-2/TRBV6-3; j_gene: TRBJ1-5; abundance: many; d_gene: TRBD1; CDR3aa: CASRKRQGYNQPQHF; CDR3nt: TGTGCCAGCAGAAAGAGACAGGGGTACAATCAGCCCCAGCATTTT
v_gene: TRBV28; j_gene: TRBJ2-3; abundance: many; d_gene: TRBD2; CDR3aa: CASSFRLGTSGTGTQYF; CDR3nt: TGTGCCAGCAGTTTTCGCTTGGGGACTAGCGGGACTGGTACGCAGTATTTT
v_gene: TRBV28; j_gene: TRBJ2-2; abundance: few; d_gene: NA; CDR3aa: CASSLSGDHTGELFF; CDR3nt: TGTGCCAGCAGTTTATCGGGGGACCACACCGGGGAGCTGTTTTTT
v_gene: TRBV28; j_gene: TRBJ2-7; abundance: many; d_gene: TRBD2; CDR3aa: CASSFRGLVPGLEGTGQYF; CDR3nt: TGTGCCAGCAGTTTCAGGGGCCTTGTACCGGGACTAGAGGGTACGGGGCAGTACTTC
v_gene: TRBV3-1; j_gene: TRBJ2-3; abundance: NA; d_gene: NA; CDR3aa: CASSPSRGNRVRSDTQYF; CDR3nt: TGTGCCAGCAGCCCAAGTCGAGGGAATAGGGTCAGGTCAGATACGCAGTATTTT
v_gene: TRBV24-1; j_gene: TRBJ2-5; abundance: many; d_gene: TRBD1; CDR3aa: CATKSRGHETQYF; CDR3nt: TGTGCCACGAAGTCGAGGGGGCATGAGACCCAGTACTTC
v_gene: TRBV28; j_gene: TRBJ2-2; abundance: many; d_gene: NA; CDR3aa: CASSFTRVNTGELFF; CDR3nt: TGTGCCAGCAGTTTTACTAGGGTGAACACCGGGGAGCTGTTTTTT
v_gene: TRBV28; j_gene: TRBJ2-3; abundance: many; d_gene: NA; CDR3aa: CASSAPGLDTQYF; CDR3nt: TGTGCCAGCAGTGCCCCCGGTTTGGATACGCAGTATTTT
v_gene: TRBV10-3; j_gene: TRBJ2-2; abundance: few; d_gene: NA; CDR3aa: CAISESASRTGELFF; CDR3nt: TGTGCCATCAGTGAGTCGGCTAGTCGCACCGGGGAGCTGTTTTTT
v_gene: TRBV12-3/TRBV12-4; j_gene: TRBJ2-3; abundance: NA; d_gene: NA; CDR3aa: CASSLEGVGTDTQYF; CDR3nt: TGTGCCAGCAGTTTGGAGGGAGTTGGCACAGATACGCAGTATTTT
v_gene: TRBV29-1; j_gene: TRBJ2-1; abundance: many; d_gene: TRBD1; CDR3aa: CSMLQGANEQFF; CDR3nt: TGCAGCATGCTGCAGGGGGCCAATGAGCAGTTCTTC
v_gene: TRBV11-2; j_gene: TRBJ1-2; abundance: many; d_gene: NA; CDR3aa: CASSYEAGYGYTF; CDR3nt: TGTGCCAGCAGCTATGAAGCAGGCTATGGCTACACCTTC
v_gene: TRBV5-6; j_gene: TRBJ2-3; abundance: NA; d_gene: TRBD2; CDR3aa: CASSLAGVTDTQYF; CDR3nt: TGTGCCAGCAGCCTAGCGGGAGTCACAGATACGCAGTATTTT
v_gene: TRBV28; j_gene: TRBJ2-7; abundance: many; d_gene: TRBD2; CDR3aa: CASSWGGGYEQYF; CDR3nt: TGTGCCAGCAGTTGGGGGGGGGGCTACGAGCAGTACTTC
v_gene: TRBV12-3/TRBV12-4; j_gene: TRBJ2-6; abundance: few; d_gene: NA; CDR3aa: CASGRTGPGANVLTF; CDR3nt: TGTGCCAGCGGAAGGACGGGGCCTGGGGCCAACGTCCTGACTTTC
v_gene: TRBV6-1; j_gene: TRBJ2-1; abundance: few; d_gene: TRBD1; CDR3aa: CASSEDELGTGGNNEQFF; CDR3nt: TGTGCCAGCTCCGAAGATGAGCTCGGGACAGGGGGAAACAATGAGCAGTTCTTC
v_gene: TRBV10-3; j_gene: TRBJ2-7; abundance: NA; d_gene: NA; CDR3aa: CAINPGHGIYEQYF; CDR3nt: TGTGCCATCAACCCGGGACATGGGATCTACGAGCAGTACTTC
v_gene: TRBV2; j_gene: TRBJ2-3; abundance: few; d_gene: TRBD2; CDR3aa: CASSDWGLAGGGSFPDTQYF; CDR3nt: TGTGCCAGCAGTGATTGGGGGCTAGCGGGAGGAGGGAGTTTCCCAGATACGCAGTATTTT
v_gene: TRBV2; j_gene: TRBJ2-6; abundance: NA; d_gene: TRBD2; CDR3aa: CASSGVAGLAFSGANVLTF; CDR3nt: TGTGCCAGCAGTGGGGTTGCCGGACTAGCTTTCTCTGGGGCCAACGTCCTGACTTTC
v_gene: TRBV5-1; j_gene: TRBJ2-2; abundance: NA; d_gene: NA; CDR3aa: CASSYLRETGELFF; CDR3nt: TGCGCCAGCAGCTACCTCCGGGAGACCGGGGAGCTGTTTTTT
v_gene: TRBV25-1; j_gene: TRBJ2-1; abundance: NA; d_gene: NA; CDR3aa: CASSVSGTLNEQFF; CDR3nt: TGTGCCAGCAGTGTGTCAGGGACCCTCAATGAGCAGTTCTTC
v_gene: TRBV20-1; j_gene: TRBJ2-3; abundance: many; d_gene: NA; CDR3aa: CSARTTRSTDTQYF; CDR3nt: TGCAGTGCTAGAACTACACGTAGCACAGATACGCAGTATTTT
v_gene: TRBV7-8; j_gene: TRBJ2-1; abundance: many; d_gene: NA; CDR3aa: CASSPQVGADEQFF; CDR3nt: TGTGCCAGCAGCCCCCAGGTGGGGGCGGATGAGCAGTTCTTC
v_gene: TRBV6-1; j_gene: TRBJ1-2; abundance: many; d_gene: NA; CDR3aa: CASRNRDYGYTF; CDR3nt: TGTGCCAGCAGGAACAGGGACTATGGCTACACCTTC
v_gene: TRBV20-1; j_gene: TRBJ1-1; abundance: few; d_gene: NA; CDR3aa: CSARPKSEAFF; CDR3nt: TGCAGTGCTAGACCGAAGTCTGAAGCTTTCTTT
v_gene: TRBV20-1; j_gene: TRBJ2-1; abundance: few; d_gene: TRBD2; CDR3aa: CSGGGRRAYNEQFF; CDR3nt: TGCAGTGGGGGCGGGAGAAGGGCCTACAATGAGCAGTTCTTC
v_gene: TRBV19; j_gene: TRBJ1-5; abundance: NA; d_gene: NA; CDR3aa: CASKVTYSNQPQHF; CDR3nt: TGTGCCAGTAAGGTTACTTATAGCAATCAGCCCCAGCATTTT
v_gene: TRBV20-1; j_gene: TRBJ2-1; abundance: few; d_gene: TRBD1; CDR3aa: CSARGHRGLNNEQFF; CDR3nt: TGCAGTGCTAGAGGTCACAGGGGATTAAACAATGAGCAGTTCTTC
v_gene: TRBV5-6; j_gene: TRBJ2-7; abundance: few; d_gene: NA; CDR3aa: CASSLAHRLKDYEQYF; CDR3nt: TGTGCCAGCAGCTTGGCCCACCGCCTTAAGGACTACGAGCAGTACTTC
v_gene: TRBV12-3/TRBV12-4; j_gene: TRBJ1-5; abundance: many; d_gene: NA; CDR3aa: CASSFGQHNQPQHF; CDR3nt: TGTGCCAGCAGTTTCGGGCAGCACAATCAGCCCCAGCATTTT
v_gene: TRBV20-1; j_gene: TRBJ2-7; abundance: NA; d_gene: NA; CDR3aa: CSARERQAPYEQYF; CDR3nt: TGCAGTGCTAGAGAAAGACAGGCCCCCTACGAGCAGTACTTC
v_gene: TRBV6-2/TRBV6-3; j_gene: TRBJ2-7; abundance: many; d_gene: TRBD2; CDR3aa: CASSYATSGSWYEQYF; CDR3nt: TGTGCCAGCAGTTACGCGACTAGCGGGAGTTGGTACGAGCAGTACTTC
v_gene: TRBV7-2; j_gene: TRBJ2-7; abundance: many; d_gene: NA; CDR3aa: CASRAIGLGTRYEQYF; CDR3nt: TGTGCCAGCAGAGCCATAGGTCTGGGAACACGCTACGAGCAGTACTTC
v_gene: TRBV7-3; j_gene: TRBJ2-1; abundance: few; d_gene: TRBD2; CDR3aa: CASSPNAGVGTEQFF; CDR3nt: TGTGCCAGCAGCCCTAACGCGGGAGTGGGTACTGAGCAGTTCTTC
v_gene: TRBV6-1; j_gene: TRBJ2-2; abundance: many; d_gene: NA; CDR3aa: CASMTPNTGELFF; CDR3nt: TGTGCCAGCATGACTCCTAACACCGGGGAGCTGTTTTTT